These 23 T cell receptor beta chains share one sample of origin, sequenced in a study of T cell repertoires in cytomegalovirus infection. TCRdb analysed the reads with MiXCR anew, one entry per CDR3 protein. This table has some 400,000 distinct CDR3 sequences, 15% to 20% appearing once. The sequenced material came from PBMCs. All receptors come from a human donor in good health (CMV status not recorded). Some clones in this sample may be carry-over from other donors' samples.

This clonotype was observed a few times. This chain links TRBV5-5 with TRBJ1-1, with D unresolved. The germline V and J ends were trimmed by 1 base and 0 bases, with 16 bases remaining between them. The CDR3 consists of 17 residues. Germline CDR1 reads SGHKS; CDR2 reads YYEKEE (reference sequence). CDR3 sequence (DNA): TGTGCCAGCAGCTTGCGGCCCAGACAAGACATGAACACTGAAGCTTTCTTT. This translates into CASSLRPRQDMNTEAFF.

This clonotype was recorded many times. The V gene is TRBV7-9, the J gene TRBJ2-7; D may be TRBD1 (5 bases). Per germline, CDR1 SEHNR and CDR2 FQNEAQ (reference sequence). Deletions cut 8 bases from V and 2 bases from J, with 13 bases between. The CDR3 has 13 residues. The CDR3, as DNA: TGTGCCAGCGTGGGGCCTCCAGCCTACGAGCAGTACTTC. Translated: CASVGPPAYEQYF. The full variable domain, in which reference TRBV7-9 and TRBJ2-7 provide the parts outside the CDR3, is DTGVSQNPRHKITKRGQNVTFRCDPISEHNRLYWYRQTLGQGPEFLTYFQNEAQLEKSRLLSDRFSAERPKGSFSTLEIQRTEQGDSAMYLCASVGPPAYEQYFGPGTRLTVT.

The chain combines TRBV6-2 or TRBV6-3 with TRBJ2-1; D unresolved. The germline gives CDR1 MNHEY, CDR2 SVGEGT. Trimming pared 8 bases from V and 0 bases from J, leaving 8 bases between. The CDR3 sequence is 13 residues long. The CDR3 DNA reads TGTGCCAGCGGACGGATCTCCTACAATGAGCAGTTCTTC. This translates into CASGRISYNEQFF.

Only a few counts were recorded for this clonotype. The chain employs TRBV5-4 and TRBJ1-2, with D perhaps matching TRBD1 (6 bases). The length of the CDR3 is 17 residues. The germline V gene has CDR1 SGHNT and CDR2 YYREEE (reference sequence). The V gene lost 2 bases and the J gene lost 3 bases, with 20 bases spanning the gap. The CDR3 loop reads CASSFQNRVGGDYGYTF. In nucleotides, the CDR3 is TGTGCCAGCAGCTTCCAGAACAGGGTCGGCGGCGACTATGGCTACACCTTC.

This clonotype was seen ten or more times. This chain uses TRBV12-3 or TRBV12-4 with TRBJ2-1, with a tentative D call TRBD1 (6 bases). V was clipped by 4 bases and J by 8 bases, with 15 bases between them. There are 14 residues in the CDR3. The CDR3 coding sequence is TGTGCCAGCAGTTCGGGCAGGGGCAAATATGAGCAGTTCTTC. Encoded protein: CASSSGRGKYEQFF.

The chain recombines TRBV12-3 or TRBV12-4 with TRBJ1-2, with D uncertain. CDR3 length equals 13 residues. Trimming left V 6 bases short and J 5 bases short, with 13 bases between. The CDR3 DNA reads as TGTGCCAGCAGACCTAAGGCTTTTTATGGCTACACCTTC. This gives the protein CASRPKAFYGYTF.

The chain carries TRBV11-2 and TRBJ2-1; TRBD2 matches 9 bases. This CDR3 has 16 amino acids. Germline CDR1 and CDR2: SGHAT and FQNNGV. V dropped 0 bases and J dropped 7; count of bases not matched to a gene: 7. The CDR3 nucleotides read TGTGCCAGCAGCTTAGAGGCCGGACTAGCGCAAAATGAGCAGTTCTTC. Amino acids: CASSLEAGLAQNEQFF.

This chain links TRBV28 with TRBJ1-4; D not resolved. CDR1 and CDR2 from the germline V gene are MDHEN and SYDVKM. The CDR3 runs to 16 residues. V lost 4 bases and J lost 8, with 20 bases in between. This CDR3 reads CASSSYTGSSMEKLFF. As DNA, the CDR3 is TGTGCCAGCAGTTCCTATACGGGGTCTTCAATGGAAAAACTGTTTTTT.

The CDR3 nucleotides are TGTGCCAGCAGCTTAGGACTCCTATTTGAGCAGTTCTTC. Its translation: CASSLGLLFEQFF. V gene TRBV11-2 combines with J gene TRBJ2-1; D unclear. The CDR3 length is 13 residues. Germline CDR1 and CDR2: SGHAT and FQNNGV. V gave up 1 base and J gave up 9 bases, with 10 bases separating them.

The rearrangement uses TRBV20-1 and TRBJ2-5; 10 nucleotides match TRBD2. CDR3 length equals 14 residues. Germline CDR1 and CDR2: DFQATT and SNEGSKA (reference sequence). V lost 1 base, J lost 4 bases, and 3 bases stayed unmatched. The CDR3 reads CSARGSGGRETQYF. DNA of the CDR3: TGCAGTGCTAGAGGTAGCGGGGGGCGAGAGACCCAGTACTTC.

This clonotype appeared a few times. The chain recombines TRBV4-1 with TRBJ2-5; tentatively, D is TRBD1 (5 bases). This CDR3 has 15 residues. Trimming pared 0 bases from V and 2 bases from J, leaving 10 bases between. The V gene's germline CDR1 is MGHRA and CDR2 YSYEKL. The CDR3 coding sequence is TGCGCCAGCAGCCAAGAGGGCAGGGAACAAGAGACCCAGTACTTC. Its translation is CASSQEGREQETQYF.

In its sample, this clonotype was seen a few times. The chain links TRBV28 to TRBJ1-2, with a weak D call TRBD1 (5 bases). Looked up from germline, CDR1 is MDHEN and CDR2 is SYDVKM. Trimming took off 6 bases at V and 4 bases at J, with 18 bases between the two ends. The CDR3 covers 15 residues. The CDR3 is CASSLLPGPGYGYTF. CDR3 sequence (DNA): TGTGCCAGCAGCTTACTGCCGGGACCGGGCTATGGCTACACCTTC.

This clonotype came up a few times. The genes are TRBV15 and TRBJ1-1, with 9 bases matching TRBD1. Germline assignment: CDR1 LNHNV and CDR2 YYDKDF (reference sequence). The CDR3 length is 16 residues. The J segment lost 4 bases and the V segment lost 0 bases, leaving 6 bases of the junction unmatched. DNA for the CDR3: TGTGCCACCAGCAGAGATCGGGGGACAGGGCTCACTGAAGCTTTCTTT. Protein sequence: CATSRDRGTGLTEAFF.

In the case of this clonotype: A read error may produce the germline difference seen at one junction end. The J gene is TRBJ1-5, the V gene TRBV12-3 or TRBV12-4; D is unclear. This CDR3 comprises 13 residues. The CDR3, as DNA: TGTGCCAGCAGTTTATCCGGCGTATCGGCAGGAAATTTT. Protein product: CASSLSGVSAGNF.

The sample holds many counts of this clonotype. The V gene is TRBV7-9, the J gene TRBJ2-1; the D is unclear. This CDR3 contains 13 residues. The germline V gene encodes CDR1 SEHNR and CDR2 FQNEAQ (reference sequence). Trimming cost V 8 bases and J 10 bases, with 18 bases left between them. CDR3 nucleotides: TGTGCCAGCTTCGACGACTGGCTTGGCGAGCAGTTCTTC. It codes for CASFDDWLGEQFF. Combining the CDR3 with reference TRBV7-9 and TRBJ2-1 gives the whole variable domain DTGVSQNPRHKITKRGQNVTFRCDPISEHNRLYWYRQTLGQGPEFLTYFQNEAQLEKSRLLSDRFSAERPKGSFSTLEIQRTEQGDSAMYLCASFDDWLGEQFFGPGTRLTVL.

V gene TRBV4-3 combines with J gene TRBJ2-2, with D maybe TRBD1 (5 bases). This CDR3 region has 13 residues. V lost 1 base, J lost 5 bases, and 5 bases lay in between. The V gene's germline CDR1 is LGHNA and CDR2 YSLEER. CDR3 DNA: TGCGCCAGCAGCCAAGGACAGACCGGGGAGCTGTTTTTT. Translation gives CASSQGQTGELFF.

V is TRBV12-3 or TRBV12-4 and J is TRBJ2-2; 12 positions match TRBD2. CDR3 length equals 17 residues. J was trimmed by 7 bases and V by 0 bases; bases with no gene match: 6. CDR3 amino acids: CASSLALLAGGRGELFF. The CDR3 DNA reads TGTGCCAGCAGTTTAGCTCTTCTAGCGGGAGGGCGCGGGGAGCTGTTTTTT.

This clonotype was seen at least ten times. This chain links TRBV27 with TRBJ1-1; a weak D match, TRBD1 (5 bases). Germline V lookup: CDR1 MNHEY, CDR2 SMNVEV (reference sequence). The CDR3 loop spans 15 amino acids. V gave up 2 bases and J gave up 8 bases, with 18 bases separating them. CDR3 in DNA: TGTGCCAGCAGTTTAAGAGAACCGGGCAGGGTGGAAGCTTTCTTT. Amino acids: CASSLREPGRVEAFF.

This clonotype was recorded at least ten times. The chain links TRBV7-2 to TRBJ2-1, with D possibly TRBD2 on 6 matching bases. This CDR3 region has 15 residues. Between the trimmed V and J ends, which lost 1 base and 8 bases, there was a span of 15 bases. Germline V gives CDR1 SGHTA, CDR2 FQGNSA. The CDR3 reads CASSLGGLSLDEQFF. The CDR3 DNA follows: TGTGCCAGCAGCTTAGGGGGACTTAGTCTTGATGAGCAGTTCTTC.

About this clonotype itself: A much larger clone is a single base away; this may be a read error. V is TRBV11-2 and J is TRBJ2-1; 10 bases match TRBD1. Germline-derived CDR1 and CDR2 are SGHAT and FQNNGV. This CDR3 has 16 residues. The V segment lost 1 base and the J segment 8 bases; nucleotides outside the gene matches: 8. As DNA, the CDR3 is TGTGCCAGCAGCTTAGCCGGGACAGGGGACTGGGATGAGCAGTTCTTC. Protein: CASSLAGTGDWDEQFF.

Comment on this clonotype: This CDR3 fails to terminate in the conserved phenylalanine or tryptophan, so it likely reflects a read error. The chain is built from TRBV27 and TRBJ1-1, with D maybe TRBD1 (6 bases). Germline CDR1 and CDR2: MNHEY and SMNVEV (reference sequence). CDR3 length: 16 residues. The CDR3: CAGSLISAGVGTEAFL. DNA of the CDR3: TGTGCCGGCAGTTTAATTTCGGCAGGGGTTGGCACTGAAGCTTTCCTT.

At least ten counts were recorded for this clonotype. The chain carries TRBV12-3 or TRBV12-4 and TRBJ2-5; 8 nucleotides line up with TRBD2. V shed 6 bases and J 4 bases; nucleotides not matched to a gene: 7. The CDR3 consists of 14 residues. As DNA, the CDR3 is TGTGCCAGCAGCTCTACTAGCGGAATAGAGACCCAGTACTTC. This sequence encodes CASSSTSGIETQYF.

This clonotype was recorded many times. The chain combines TRBV12-3 or TRBV12-4 with TRBJ1-2; 9 nucleotides align to TRBD1. The CDR3 totals 16 residues. Trimming cost V 5 bases and J 4 bases; bases outside gene matches: 11. The CDR3 sequence is CASSASPGQGSYGYTF. CDR3 nucleotide sequence: TGTGCCAGCAGTGCGTCTCCGGGACAGGGATCCTATGGCTACACCTTC.